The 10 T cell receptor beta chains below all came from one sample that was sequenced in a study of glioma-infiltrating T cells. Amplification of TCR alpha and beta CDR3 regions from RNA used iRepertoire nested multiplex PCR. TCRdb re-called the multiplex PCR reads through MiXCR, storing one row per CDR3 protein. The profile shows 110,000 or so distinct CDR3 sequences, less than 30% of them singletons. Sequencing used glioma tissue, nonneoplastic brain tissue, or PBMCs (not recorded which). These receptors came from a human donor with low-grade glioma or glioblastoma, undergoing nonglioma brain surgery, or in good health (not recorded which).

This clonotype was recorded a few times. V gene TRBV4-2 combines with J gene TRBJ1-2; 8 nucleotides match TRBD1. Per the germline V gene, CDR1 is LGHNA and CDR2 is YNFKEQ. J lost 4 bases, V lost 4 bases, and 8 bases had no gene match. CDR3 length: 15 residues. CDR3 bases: TGTGCCAGCAGCCGAGACAGGGGCGGCGGCTATGGCTACACCTTC. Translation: CASSRDRGGGYGYTF.

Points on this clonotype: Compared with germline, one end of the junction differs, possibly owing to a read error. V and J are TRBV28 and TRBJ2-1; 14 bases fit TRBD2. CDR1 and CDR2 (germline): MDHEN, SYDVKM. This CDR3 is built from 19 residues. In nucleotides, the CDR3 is TGTGCCAGCAGTTCGCCAGGACTAGCGGGAGGAGGCCCCGCCAATAAGCAGTTCTTC. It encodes CASSSPGLAGGGPANKQFF.

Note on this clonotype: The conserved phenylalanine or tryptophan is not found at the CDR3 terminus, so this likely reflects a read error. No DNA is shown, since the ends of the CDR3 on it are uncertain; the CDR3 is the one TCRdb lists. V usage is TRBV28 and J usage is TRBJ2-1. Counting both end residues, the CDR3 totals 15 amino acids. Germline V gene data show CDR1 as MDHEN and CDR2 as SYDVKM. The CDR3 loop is CASSLRAYTYNDQFI.

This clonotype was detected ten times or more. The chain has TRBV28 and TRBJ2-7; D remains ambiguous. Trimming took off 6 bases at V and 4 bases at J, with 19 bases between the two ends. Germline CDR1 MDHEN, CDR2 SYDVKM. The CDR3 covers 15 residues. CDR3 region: CASRVDGFGVYEQYF. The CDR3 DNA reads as TGTGCCAGCAGGGTAGACGGGTTTGGGGTTTACGAGCAGTACTTC.

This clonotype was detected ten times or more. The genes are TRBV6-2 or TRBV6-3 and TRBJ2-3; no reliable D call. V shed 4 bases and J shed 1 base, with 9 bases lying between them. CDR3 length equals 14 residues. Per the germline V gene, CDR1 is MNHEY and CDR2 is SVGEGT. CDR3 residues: CASSLEFGTDTQYF. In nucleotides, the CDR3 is TGTGCCAGCAGTTTAGAGTTCGGCACAGATACGCAGTATTTT.

CDR3 sequence: CASSLYGESQETQYF. DNA for the CDR3: TGTGCCAGCAGCTTATACGGGGAGTCCCAAGAGACCCAGTACTTC. This chain links TRBV7-9 with TRBJ2-5; tentatively, D is TRBD2 (5 bases). Trimming took off 2 bases at V and 1 base at J, with 11 bases between the two ends. In germline, CDR1 is SEHNR, CDR2 FQNEAQ (reference sequence). The CDR3 loop spans 15 amino acids.

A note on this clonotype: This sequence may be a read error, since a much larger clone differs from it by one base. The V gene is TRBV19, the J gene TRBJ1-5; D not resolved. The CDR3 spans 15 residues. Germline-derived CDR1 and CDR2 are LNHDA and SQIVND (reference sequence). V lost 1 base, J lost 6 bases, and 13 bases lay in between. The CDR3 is CASSIVGITAQPQHF. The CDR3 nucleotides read TGTGCCAGTAGTATAGTAGGGATCACCGCTCAGCCCCAGCATTTT.

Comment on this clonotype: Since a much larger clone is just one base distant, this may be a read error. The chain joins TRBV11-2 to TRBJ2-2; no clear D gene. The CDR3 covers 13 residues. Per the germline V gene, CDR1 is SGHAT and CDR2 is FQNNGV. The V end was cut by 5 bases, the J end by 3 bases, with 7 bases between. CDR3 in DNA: TGTGCCAGCAGCAGGAAGGACACCGGGGAGCTGTTTTTT. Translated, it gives CASSRKDTGELFF.

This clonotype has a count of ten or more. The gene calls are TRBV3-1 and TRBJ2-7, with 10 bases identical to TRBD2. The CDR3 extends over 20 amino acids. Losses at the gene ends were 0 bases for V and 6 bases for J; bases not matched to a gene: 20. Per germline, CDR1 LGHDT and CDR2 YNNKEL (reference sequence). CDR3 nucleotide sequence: TGTGCCAGCAGCCAAGATACGTTAGACGTCTGGACTAGCGGTTTCGGCGAGCAGTACTTC. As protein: CASSQDTLDVWTSGFGEQYF.

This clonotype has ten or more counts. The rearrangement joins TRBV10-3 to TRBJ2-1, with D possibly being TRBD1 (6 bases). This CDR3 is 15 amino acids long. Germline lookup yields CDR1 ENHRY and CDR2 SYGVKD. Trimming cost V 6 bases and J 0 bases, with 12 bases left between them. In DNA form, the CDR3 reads TGTGCCATCAGGGAACAGGGAAGCTCCTACAATGAGCAGTTCTTC. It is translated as CAIREQGSSYNEQFF.